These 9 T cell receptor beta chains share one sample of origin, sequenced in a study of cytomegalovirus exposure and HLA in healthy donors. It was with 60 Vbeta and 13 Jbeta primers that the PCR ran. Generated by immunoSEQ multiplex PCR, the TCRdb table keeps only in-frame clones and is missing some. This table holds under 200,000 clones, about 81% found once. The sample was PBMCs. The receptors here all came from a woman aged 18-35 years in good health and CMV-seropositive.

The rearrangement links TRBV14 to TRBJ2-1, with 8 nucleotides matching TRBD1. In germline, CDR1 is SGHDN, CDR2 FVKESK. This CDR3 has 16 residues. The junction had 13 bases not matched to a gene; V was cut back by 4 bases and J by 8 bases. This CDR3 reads CASSLTGTGGSDEQFF. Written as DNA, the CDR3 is TGTGCCAGCAGCCTGACCGGGACAGGTGGGTCGGATGAGCAGTTCTTC.

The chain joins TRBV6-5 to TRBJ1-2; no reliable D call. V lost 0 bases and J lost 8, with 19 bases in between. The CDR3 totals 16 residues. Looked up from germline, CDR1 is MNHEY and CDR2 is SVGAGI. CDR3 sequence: CASSYSSHTAEGGYTF. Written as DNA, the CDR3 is TGTGCCAGCAGTTACTCGAGTCACACTGCCGAGGGAGGCTACACCTTC.

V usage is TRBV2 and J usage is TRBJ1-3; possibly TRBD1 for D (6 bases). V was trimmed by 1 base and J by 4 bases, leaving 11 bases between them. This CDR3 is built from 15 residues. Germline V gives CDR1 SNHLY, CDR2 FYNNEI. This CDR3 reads CASSEGGGAGNTIYF. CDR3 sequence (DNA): TGTGCCAGCAGTGAAGGAGGGGGTGCCGGAAACACCATATATTTT.

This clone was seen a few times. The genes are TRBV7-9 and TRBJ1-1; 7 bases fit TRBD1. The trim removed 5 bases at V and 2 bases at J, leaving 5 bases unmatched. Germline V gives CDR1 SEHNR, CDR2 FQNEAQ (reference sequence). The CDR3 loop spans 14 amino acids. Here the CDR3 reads CASSTGTANTEAFF. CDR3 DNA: TGTGCCAGCAGCACCGGGACAGCCAACACTGAAGCTTTCTTT.

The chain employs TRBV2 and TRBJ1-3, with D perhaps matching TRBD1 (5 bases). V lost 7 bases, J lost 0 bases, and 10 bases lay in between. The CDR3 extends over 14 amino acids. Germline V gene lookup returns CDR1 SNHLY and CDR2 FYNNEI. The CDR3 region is CASTLGHSGNTIYF. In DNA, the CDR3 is TGTGCCAGCACTCTTGGACACTCTGGAAACACCATATATTTT.

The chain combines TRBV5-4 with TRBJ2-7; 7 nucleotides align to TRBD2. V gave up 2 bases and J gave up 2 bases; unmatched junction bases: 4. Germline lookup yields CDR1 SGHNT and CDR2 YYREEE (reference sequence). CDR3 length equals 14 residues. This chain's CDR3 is CASSFGGGTYEQYF. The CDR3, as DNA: TGTGCCAGCAGCTTTGGGGGGGGGACCTACGAGCAGTACTTC. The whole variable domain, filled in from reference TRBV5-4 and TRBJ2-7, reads ETGVTQSPTHLIKTRGQQVTLRCSSQSGHNTVSWYQQALGQGPQFIFQYYREEENGRGNFPPRFSGLQFPNYSSELNVNALELDDSALYLCASSFGGGTYEQYFGPGTRLTVT.

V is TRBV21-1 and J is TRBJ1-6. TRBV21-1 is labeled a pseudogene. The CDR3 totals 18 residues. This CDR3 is CASSKPPGGTHPNSPLHF. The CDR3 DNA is TGTGCCAGCAGCAAACCCCCCGGGGGAACTCACCCTAATTCACCCCTCCACTTT.

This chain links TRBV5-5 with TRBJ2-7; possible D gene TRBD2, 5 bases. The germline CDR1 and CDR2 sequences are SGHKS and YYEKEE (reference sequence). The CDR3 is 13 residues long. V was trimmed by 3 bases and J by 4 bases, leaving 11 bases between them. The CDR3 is CASSWTTGYEQYV. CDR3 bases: TGTGCCAGCAGCTGGACGACGGGATACGAGCAGTACGTC.

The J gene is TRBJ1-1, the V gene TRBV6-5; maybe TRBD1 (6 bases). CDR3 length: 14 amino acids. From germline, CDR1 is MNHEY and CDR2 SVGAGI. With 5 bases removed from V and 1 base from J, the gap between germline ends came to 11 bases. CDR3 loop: CASSEGGGNTEAFF. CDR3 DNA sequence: TGTGCCAGCAGTGAAGGGGGGGGGAACACTGAAGCTTTCTTT.